This TCR beta chain appears in the sequencing data of a study of immune evolution from preneoplasia to lung adenocarcinoma. Overall study results and limits: Top clone frequencies peaked in normal lung, apparently declining through invasive adenocarcinoma. Later-stage lesions seemingly showed higher T cell density and diversity than normal lung.

On this clone itself: Its antigen is unknown.

The CDR3 runs to 15 residues. Trimming shortened V by 5 bases and J by 5 bases, and 16 bases separated the two germline ends. Germline V gene data show CDR1 as SNHLY and CDR2 as FYNNEI. Clones were read by immunoSEQ multiplex PCR, and TCRdb kept only the in-frame ones, dropping some. The sample has almost 2,500 clones, 70% to 80% seen once. V and J are TRBV2 and TRBJ2-1; D may be TRBD2 (6 bases). This sequence originates from a person in their 70s with lung adenocarcinoma. Sequencing was done on a sample of FFPE adjacent normal lung tissue. CDR3 region: CASSPSTRGHNEQFF. Written as DNA, the CDR3 is TGTGCCAGCAGTCCCTCCACGCGGGGACACAATGAGCAGTTCTTC.